A single sample gave rise to the 30 T cell receptor beta chains below, sequenced in a study of T-cell memory formation after mild COVID-19. TCRdb recomputed calls from the 5' RACE reads with MiXCR, one row per CDR3 protein. The repertoire holds roughly 350,000 distinct CDR3 sequences, with approximately 21% as singletons. Sample: PBMCs or a T cell subset sorted from them (not recorded which). The receptors originated from an adult woman who had mild COVID-19 (a few samples of this study predate the infection). Cell type and time point are not known.

The chain uses TRBV7-9 and TRBJ2-3; 9 bases map to TRBD2. The CDR3 spans 18 residues. Trimming took 5 bases from V and 1 from J; bases not matched to a gene: 13. Germline values: CDR1 SEHNR, CDR2 FQNEAQ (reference sequence). The chain's CDR3 is CASSTTTTAGGGTDTQYF. CDR3 coding DNA: TGTGCCAGCAGCACAACGACAACAGCGGGAGGAGGCACAGATACGCAGTATTTT.

This clonotype was seen a few times. The chain carries TRBV7-9 and TRBJ2-7; D assignment may be TRBD1 or TRBD2 (5 bases each). Germline CDR1 SEHNR, CDR2 FQNEAQ (reference sequence). With 1 base removed from V and 2 bases from J, the gap between germline ends came to 12 bases. The CDR3 is 15 residues long. The CDR3 sequence: CASSLGQGPAYEQYF. CDR3 nucleotide sequence: TGTGCCAGCAGCTTAGGCCAGGGACCCGCCTACGAGCAGTACTTC.

The DNA for the CDR3 is TGTGCCAGCAGCGTACCAGGGGGCGTGGACACCGGGGAGCTGTTTTTT. It yields the protein CASSVPGGVDTGELFF. This chain joins TRBV7-9 and TRBJ2-2; 8 bases agree with TRBD1. CDR1 and CDR2 from the germline V gene are SEHNR and FQNEAQ (reference sequence). CDR3 length equals 16 residues. V shed 5 bases and J 3 bases; nucleotides not matched to a gene: 8.

Regarding this clonotype: The junction departs from germline at one end; a sequencing error may be responsible. The chain joins TRBV5-1 to TRBJ1-1, with unresolved D. CDR1 SGHRS and CDR2 YFSETQ come from the germline V gene. CDR3 length: 12 amino acids. The CDR3 here is CASSTENTEAFF. The CDR3 region has the DNA TGTGCCAGCAGTACAGAGAACACTGAAGCTTTCTTT.

The chain links TRBV12-3 or TRBV12-4 to TRBJ2-7, with 12 nucleotides matching TRBD1. The junction had 9 bases not matched to a gene; V was cut back by 4 bases and J by 5 bases. The CDR3 covers 16 residues. The CDR3 here is CASSSPWGQGAHEQYF. The CDR3, as DNA: TGTGCCAGCAGTTCTCCTTGGGGACAGGGGGCCCACGAGCAGTACTTC.

This clonotype was counted a few times. V usage is TRBV19 and J usage is TRBJ1-4; D perhaps matches TRBD1 (5 bases). The V end lost 7 bases, the J end lost 7 bases, and 19 bases lay between the germline ends. The CDR3 is made up of 15 amino acids. Germline V gene sequence: CDR1 LNHDA, CDR2 SQIVND (reference sequence). The CDR3 nucleotides are TGTGCCAGTAAGAAGGGAACGGCTGGGGGTGAAAAACTGTTTTTT. Its protein is CASKKGTAGGEKLFF.

The rearrangement links TRBV9 to TRBJ2-7; TRBD2 agrees at 11 bases. Unmatched junction bases numbered 4, after V lost 3 bases and J lost 2 bases. Per germline, CDR1 SGDLS and CDR2 YYNGEE. CDR3 length: 15 amino acids. CDR3 DNA: TGTGCCAGCAGCGGGACTAGCGGGCTGCCCTACGAGCAGTACTTC. Its protein is CASSGTSGLPYEQYF.

CDR3 nucleotide sequence: TGTGCCAGCAGCTTATTTGGCGGCGAGAGCTCCTACAATGAGCAGTTCTTC. Its translation: CASSLFGGESSYNEQFF. V gene TRBV7-8 combines with J gene TRBJ2-1; D unresolved. CDR3 length: 17 amino acids. Trimming left V 2 bases short and J 0 bases short, with 14 bases between. Germline V gene data show CDR1 as SGHVS and CDR2 as FQNEAQ. Together with reference TRBV7-8 and TRBJ2-1, the CDR3 gives the full variable domain: GAGVSQSPRYKVAKRGQDVALRCDPISGHVSLFWYQQALGQGPEFLTYFQNEAQLDKSGLPSDRFFAERPEGSVSTLKIQRTQQEDSAVYLCASSLFGGESSYNEQFFGPGTRLTVL.

The CDR3 protein is CASTTTGAYQETQYF. As DNA, the CDR3 is TGTGCCAGCACCACGACAGGAGCGTACCAAGAGACCCAGTACTTC. V and J are TRBV13 and TRBJ2-5, with D possibly being TRBD1 (6 bases). The CDR3 sequence is 15 residues long. Looked up from germline, CDR1 is PRHDT and CDR2 is FYEKMQ (reference sequence). Trimming left V 7 bases short and J 0 bases short, with 15 bases between.

The chain combines TRBV2 with TRBJ1-2; D remains unclear. V was cut by 8 bases and J by 1 base, with 14 bases left in between. This CDR3 has 14 amino acids. Germline values: CDR1 SNHLY, CDR2 FYNNEI. CDR3 amino acids: CASGWMGDNYGYTF. The CDR3 bases are TGTGCCAGCGGGTGGATGGGTGATAACTATGGCTACACCTTC.

This clonotype has at least ten counts. This chain links TRBV25-1 with TRBJ2-3; TRBD1 agrees at 9 bases. This CDR3 has 15 residues. V gave up 4 bases and J gave up 3 bases; unmatched junction bases: 5. Germline assignment: CDR1 MGHDK and CDR2 SYGVNS. The CDR3, as DNA: TGTGCCAGCAGTGCGACAGGGGGTGGAACAGATACGCAGTATTTT. This translates into CASSATGGGTDTQYF.

The chain joins TRBV30 to TRBJ2-1; the D gene is possibly TRBD2 (5 bases). Deletions cut 0 bases from V and 0 bases from J, with 12 bases between. Germline V gives CDR1 GTSNPN, CDR2 SVGIG (reference sequence). CDR3 length: 16 amino acids. CDR3 sequence reads: CAWSVRRGSSYNEQFF. Here the CDR3 DNA reads TGTGCCTGGAGTGTCCGCCGTGGGAGCTCCTACAATGAGCAGTTCTTC.

The gene calls are TRBV6-5 and TRBJ2-1, with 10 positions matching TRBD2. The V gene end was trimmed by 4 bases and the J gene end by 10 bases; junction bases not matched to a gene: 10. Germline V gives CDR1 MNHEY, CDR2 SVGAGI. The CDR3 is made up of 15 amino acids. CDR3 in DNA: TGTGCCAGCAGTTCGCCCCTGACTAGCGGGTGGGAGCAGTTCTTC. Its protein is CASSSPLTSGWEQFF.

The table lists this clonotype with many counts. The chain recombines TRBV5-1 with TRBJ2-1; D is unclear. The V gene's germline CDR1 is SGHRS and CDR2 YFSETQ. This CDR3 spans 14 amino acids. V was cut by 4 bases and J by 5 bases, with 13 bases left in between. The CDR3 sequence: CASSPQTTNNEQFF. Written as DNA, the CDR3 is TGCGCCAGCAGCCCCCAGACCACTAACAATGAGCAGTTCTTC.

In DNA, the CDR3 is TGCAGTGCTAGAGATGGAGGGACTAGTCAAGAGACCCAGTACTTC. Translation gives CSARDGGTSQETQYF. The chain uses TRBV20-1 and TRBJ2-5; 8 bases map to TRBD2. After removal of 0 bases from V and 2 bases from J, the junction contained 5 bases not matched to a gene. The CDR3 runs 15 residues. Germline-derived CDR1 and CDR2 are DFQATT and SNEGSKA (reference sequence).

The gene calls are TRBV27 and TRBJ2-7; 7 bases map to TRBD2. From germline, CDR1 is MNHEY and CDR2 SMNVEV (reference sequence). CDR3 size: 15 residues. Unmatched junction bases numbered 9, after V lost 5 bases and J lost 2 bases. This CDR3 reads CASSGFGGGTYEQYF. The CDR3 nucleotides read TGTGCCAGCAGTGGCTTCGGGGGAGGGACCTACGAGCAGTACTTC.

This clonotype was detected only a few times. The rearrangement joins TRBV6-2 or TRBV6-3 to TRBJ1-1; D unclear. CDR3 length: 13 residues. The germline V gene has CDR1 MNHEY and CDR2 SVGEGT. V was shortened by 2 bases and J by 4 bases, with 8 bases between the two germline ends. The CDR3 DNA is TGTGCCAGCAGTTACGACGTGAGCACTGAAGCTTTCTTT. Translating gives CASSYDVSTEAFF.

V usage is TRBV3-1 and J usage is TRBJ1-1; a weak D match, TRBD1 (5 bases). There are 13 residues in the CDR3. Trimming left V 4 bases short and J 6 bases short, with 12 bases between. Germline lookup yields CDR1 LGHDT and CDR2 YNNKEL (reference sequence). CDR3: CASSPNWGAEAFF. The CDR3 DNA is TGTGCCAGCAGCCCAAACTGGGGCGCTGAAGCTTTCTTT.

CDR3: CASLPRAGIVETQYF. CDR3 sequence (DNA): TGTGCCAGCCTCCCGCGGGCAGGGATCGTCGAGACCCAGTACTTC. J is TRBJ2-5 and V is TRBV27; D could derive from TRBD1 or TRBD2 (5 bases each). Per the germline V gene, CDR1 is MNHEY and CDR2 is SMNVEV (reference sequence). This CDR3 has 15 residues. Trimming stripped 8 bases from V and 5 bases from J, with 21 bases between.

This clonotype has only a few counts. J is TRBJ2-7 and V is TRBV5-1, with a possible D match to TRBD2 (5 bases). Germline V CDR1 and CDR2: SGHRS, YFSETQ. The V and J ends lost 0 bases and 1 base respectively, with 17 bases between them. The CDR3 has 17 residues. The CDR3 DNA follows: TGCGCCAGCAGCTTGGAACTCCGGACGGGAACTTCCTACGAGCAGTACTTC. This codes for CASSLELRTGTSYEQYF.

CDR3 loop: CASSLFMLGSGNTIYF. In DNA, the CDR3 is TGTGCCAGCAGCTTATTTATGTTGGGTTCTGGAAACACCATATATTTT. The V gene is TRBV7-6, the J gene TRBJ1-3; no reliable D call. Trimming removed 2 bases at V and 1 base at J, with 12 bases between. The CDR3 loop spans 16 amino acids. From germline, CDR1 is SGHVS and CDR2 FNYEAQ.

This clonotype came up a few times. This rearrangement joins TRBV24-1 to TRBJ2-7; TRBD1 is a possible D gene (6 bases). There are 13 residues in the CDR3. The V end lost 4 bases, the J end lost 11 bases, and 17 bases lay between the germline ends. Germline CDR1 and CDR2: KGHDR and SFDVKD. The CDR3 nucleotides are TGTGCCACCAGTGACCCGGGACATACACCTAAGTACTTC. Amino acid sequence: CATSDPGHTPKYF.

This clonotype was counted a few times. The chain joins TRBV7-8 to TRBJ1-5, with TRBD1 as a possible D gene (6 bases). Trimming cost V 2 bases and J 2 bases, with 16 bases left between them. The CDR3 is made up of 17 amino acids. Germline-derived CDR1 and CDR2 are SGHVS and FQNEAQ. CDR3: CASSLSGGEVGNQPQHF. The CDR3 bases are TGTGCCAGCAGCTTATCGGGGGGCGAAGTCGGCAATCAGCCCCAGCATTTT.

This clonotype occurred a few times. This chain uses TRBV19 with TRBJ2-2; possibly TRBD1 for D (6 bases). The CDR3 has 14 amino acids. Trimming stripped 7 bases from V and 6 bases from J, with 15 bases between. CDR1 is LNHDA, CDR2 SQIVND, per germline (reference sequence). CDR3 coding DNA: TGTGCCAGTACACAGGGTTCCATCCCCGGGGAGCTGTTTTTT. Residues: CASTQGSIPGELFF.

V usage is TRBV3-1 and J usage is TRBJ2-5; no reliable D call. The germline V and J ends were trimmed by 1 base and 0 bases, with 15 bases remaining between them. The germline V gene encodes CDR1 LGHDT and CDR2 YNNKEL (reference sequence). CDR3 length equals 17 residues. CDR3 protein: CASSQALWTLNQETQYF. CDR3 coding DNA: TGTGCCAGCAGCCAAGCCTTGTGGACGCTTAACCAAGAGACCCAGTACTTC.

This clonotype was seen more than once but under ten times. The V call is TRBV15, the J call TRBJ1-1; no reliable D call. The germline CDR1 and CDR2 sequences are LNHNV and YYDKDF (reference sequence). This CDR3 spans 16 amino acids. V lost 1 base and J 1 base, leaving 13 bases between the germline ends. The CDR3 nucleotides are TGTGCCACCAGCAGAGGTGGCGTGTTTGGGAACACTGAAGCTTTCTTT. It specifies CATSRGGVFGNTEAFF. Full variable domain (outside the CDR3, taken from reference TRBV15 and TRBJ1-1): DAMVIQNPRYQVTQFGKPVTLSCSQTLNHNVMYWYQQKSSQAPKLLFHYYDKDFNNEADTPDNFQSRRPNTSFCFLDIRSPGLGDTAMYLCATSRGGVFGNTEAFFGQGTRLTVV.

This clonotype was observed a few times. This CDR3 is CASKTSGDVTGELFF. The CDR3, as DNA: TGTGCCAGCAAGACTAGCGGGGACGTTACGGGGGAGCTGTTTTTT. The J gene is TRBJ2-2, the V gene TRBV12-3 or TRBV12-4; 11 bases are shared with TRBD2. The CDR3 has 15 amino acids. With 7 bases clipped from V and 8 bases from J, the junction kept 9 bases outside the gene matches.

The chain is built from TRBV11-2 and TRBJ1-1; D possibly corresponds to TRBD1 (5 bases). The CDR3 extends over 12 amino acids. Trimming stripped 6 bases from V and 4 bases from J, with 9 bases between. CDR1 is SGHAT, CDR2 FQNNGV, per germline. The chain's CDR3 is CASREGFTEAFF. The CDR3 DNA sequence: TGTGCCAGCAGGGAGGGGTTCACTGAAGCTTTCTTT.

This clonotype was seen a few times. This chain uses TRBV7-9 with TRBJ1-1; 7 bases agree with TRBD1. The V gene's germline CDR1 is SEHNR and CDR2 FQNEAQ (reference sequence). There are 17 residues in the CDR3. J gave up 4 bases and V 5 bases, and 16 bases lay outside the gene matches. Written as DNA, the CDR3 is TGTGCCAGCAGCCCATCTCGTGACAGGGCCGGGGCCACTGAAGCTTTCTTT. It translates to CASSPSRDRAGATEAFF.

The chain recombines TRBV30 with TRBJ2-5; 8 nucleotides line up with TRBD2. There are 16 residues in the CDR3. Germline trimming cut 1 base from V and 0 bases from J; bases unmatched to any gene: 7. Germline V gene data show CDR1 as GTSNPN and CDR2 as SVGIG (reference sequence). The CDR3 here is CAWSGISGRNQETQYF. The CDR3 bases are TGTGCCTGGAGTGGGATAAGCGGGAGAAACCAAGAGACCCAGTACTTC.